The 32 T cell receptor beta chains below all came from one sample that was sequenced in a study of blood T cells in healthy people across ages. Through a sample-barcoded 5' primer and a J-beta primer mix, a second PCR was run for roughly 7 to 11 cycles. From the 5' RACE reads, TCRdb called clonotypes with MiXCR, one entry per CDR3 protein. The sample yields 600,000 or so distinct CDR3 sequences, 47% seen once. Source material: blood. Receptors were obtained from a man aged 80 or over in good health.

DNA of the CDR3: TGCAGTGCTAGCGGGGGCTACACAGATACGCAGTATTTT. The encoded protein is CSASGGYTDTQYF. The rearrangement joins TRBV20-1 to TRBJ2-3, with D perhaps TRBD1 or TRBD2 (6 bases each). V was pared by 3 bases and J by 2 bases, with 9 bases between. Germline V gene sequence: CDR1 DFQATT, CDR2 SNEGSKA (reference sequence). This CDR3 has 13 residues.

The J gene is TRBJ2-7, the V gene TRBV7-9; D is undetermined. V gave up 7 bases and J gave up 12 bases, with 25 bases separating them. Germline V gives CDR1 SEHNR, CDR2 FQNEAQ (reference sequence). The CDR3 length is 14 residues. DNA of the CDR3: TGTGCCAGCACCCAGACGGCACACCAAGAGACCCGGTACTTC. Protein: CASTQTAHQETRYF.

V gene TRBV12-5 combines with J gene TRBJ2-6, with D possibly matching TRBD1 (6 bases). CDR1 is LGHNT, CDR2 FRNRAP, per germline. V was pared by 1 base and J by 0 bases, with 16 bases between. There are 19 residues in the CDR3. The CDR3 DNA follows: TGTGCTAGTGGTTTGGCCTTGACAGGTGTACTCTCTGGGGCCAACGTCCTGACTTTC. Its protein product is CASGLALTGVLSGANVLTF.

The chain uses TRBV9 and TRBJ2-3, with D possibly TRBD2 on 6 matching bases. The CDR3 has 15 amino acids. The V and J ends lost 0 bases and 4 bases respectively, with 12 bases between them. CDR1 is SGDLS, CDR2 YYNGEE, per germline. CDR3 in amino acids: CASSVGGGIADTQYF. The DNA of the CDR3 is TGTGCCAGCAGCGTAGGAGGCGGGATCGCAGATACGCAGTATTTT.

The V gene is TRBV5-4, the J gene TRBJ2-1, with D perhaps TRBD1 or TRBD2 (5 bases each). CDR1 is SGHNT and CDR2 is YYREEE in the germline V gene (reference sequence). CDR3 length: 16 amino acids. Trimming took off 0 bases at V and 0 bases at J, with 10 bases between the two ends. CDR3 loop: CASSLEGRNSYNEQFF. DNA for the CDR3: TGTGCCAGCAGCTTGGAGGGACGAAACTCCTACAATGAGCAGTTCTTC.

V gene TRBV5-1 combines with J gene TRBJ2-7, with TRBD1 matching over 10 bases. This CDR3 spans 14 amino acids. Germline values: CDR1 SGHRS, CDR2 YFSETQ. J gave up 2 bases and V 5 bases, and 4 bases lay outside the gene matches. The CDR3 spells CASRRGQGPYEQYF. The CDR3 DNA reads as TGCGCCAGCAGAAGGGGACAGGGGCCCTACGAGCAGTACTTC.

The sample holds a few counts of this clonotype. CDR3 loop: CSARDRAANYGYTF. In DNA, the CDR3 is TGCAGTGCTAGAGATCGGGCGGCTAACTATGGCTACACCTTC. The rearrangement joins TRBV20-1 to TRBJ1-2; no reliable D call. There are 14 residues in the CDR3. V lost 0 bases to trimming and J lost 0 bases, with 8 bases between them. Germline V gene lookup returns CDR1 DFQATT and CDR2 SNEGSKA (reference sequence).

This clonotype was seen a few times. The rearrangement uses TRBV5-1 and TRBJ1-2; the D is unclear. Germline CDR1 is SGHRS and CDR2 is YFSETQ. The CDR3 totals 14 residues. Trimming took off 2 bases at V and 2 bases at J, with 10 bases between the two ends. The CDR3 loop is CASSLPGQNYGYTF. In DNA, the CDR3 is TGCGCCAGCAGCTTACCGGGCCAGAACTATGGCTACACCTTC.

The chain employs TRBV20-1 and TRBJ2-3; D unclear. The CDR3 length is 16 residues. The ends were cut back, 2 bases at V and 3 bases at J, with 18 bases in the middle. CDR1 DFQATT and CDR2 SNEGSKA come from the germline V gene (reference sequence). The CDR3 region is CSARPPGAYGTDTQYF. The CDR3, as DNA: TGCAGTGCTAGACCCCCCGGAGCCTACGGGACAGATACGCAGTATTTT.

This chain joins TRBV6-2 or TRBV6-3 and TRBJ2-3, with D maybe TRBD2 (6 bases). The germline V gene has CDR1 MNHEY and CDR2 SVGEGT. The CDR3 consists of 15 residues. The V gene lost 7 bases and the J gene lost 0 bases, with 14 bases spanning the gap. The CDR3 DNA sequence: TGTGCCAGCACCGTGTTGGGACTTAGCACAGATACGCAGTATTTT. It yields the protein CASTVLGLSTDTQYF.

At least ten counts were recorded for this clonotype. This chain connects TRBV6-5 to TRBJ2-5; 8 nucleotides agree with TRBD2. The germline V gene has CDR1 MNHEY and CDR2 SVGAGI. Losses at the gene ends were 0 bases for V and 6 bases for J; bases not matched to a gene: 6. This CDR3 is built from 15 residues. The CDR3 here is CASSYSLTSGKTQYF. CDR3 nucleotide sequence: TGTGCCAGCAGTTACTCTCTCACTAGCGGCAAGACCCAGTACTTC.

The V gene is TRBV4-3, the J gene TRBJ1-5, with unresolved D. The CDR3 runs to 15 residues. The germline V gene has CDR1 LGHNA and CDR2 YSLEER. V gave up 3 bases and J gave up 4 bases, with 13 bases separating them. The CDR3 coding sequence is TGCGCCAGCAGCCAGAATTTGGGGTTTAATCAGCCCCAGCATTTT. Its protein product is CASSQNLGFNQPQHF.

A word on this clonotype: At one boundary the junction diverges from the germline segment, which might be a read error. The rearrangement joins TRBV7-9 to TRBJ1-2; D call uncertain. This CDR3 has 13 amino acids. Germline V gene lookup returns CDR1 SEHNR and CDR2 FQNEAQ (reference sequence). The CDR3 region is CAGSALTNYGYTF. CDR3 DNA sequence: TGTGCCGGCAGCGCTTTAACTAACTATGGCTACACCTTC.

The genes are TRBV2 and TRBJ2-3; 11 nucleotides line up with TRBD2. Germline lookup yields CDR1 SNHLY and CDR2 FYNNEI. With V trimmed by 8 bases and J by 4 bases, 14 bases remained unmatched. The CDR3 is made up of 17 amino acids. The CDR3 is CASRTLKLAGVSDTQYF. The CDR3 region has the DNA TGTGCCAGCCGAACGCTCAAACTAGCGGGGGTGTCAGATACGCAGTATTTT.

Here the CDR3 reads CANTENGRGLGPQHF. In nucleotides, the CDR3 is TGTGCCAACACCGAAAACGGGAGGGGACTGGGGCCCCAGCATTTT. The genes are TRBV5-5 and TRBJ1-5; a possible D gene is TRBD1 (5 bases). The CDR3 is 15 residues long. Germline CDR1 and CDR2: SGHKS and YYEKEE (reference sequence). V lost 9 bases, J lost 9 bases, and 25 bases lay in between.

This sequence joins TRBV20-1 and TRBJ1-2; D unresolved. The CDR3 extends over 13 amino acids. Germline V gives CDR1 DFQATT, CDR2 SNEGSKA (reference sequence). V lost 1 base and J lost 0, with 6 bases in between. The CDR3 coding sequence is TGCAGTGCTAGAGGTAGCACTAACTATGGCTACACCTTC. It specifies CSARGSTNYGYTF.

The chain employs TRBV25-1 and TRBJ2-1, with D perhaps TRBD1 (6 bases). The V and J ends lost 6 bases and 6 bases respectively, with 18 bases between them. The CDR3 covers 15 residues. The germline V gene encodes CDR1 MGHDK and CDR2 SYGVNS. CDR3 nucleotides: TGTGCCAGCAGCCTCGGACAGCCAAGAGGCAATGAGCAGTTCTTC. As protein: CASSLGQPRGNEQFF. Full variable domain (rest looked up from reference TRBV25-1 and TRBJ2-1): EADIYQTPRYLVIGTGKKITLECSQTMGHDKMYWYQQDPGMELHLIHYSYGVNSTEKGDLSSESTVSRIRTEHFPLTLESARPSHTSQYLCASSLGQPRGNEQFFGPGTRLTVL.

J is TRBJ2-7 and V is TRBV3-1; TRBD2 aligns across 10 bases. V lost 0 bases and J lost 2; bases outside the gene matches: 4. The CDR3 contains 16 residues. Germline V CDR1 and CDR2: LGHDT, YNNKEL (reference sequence). CDR3 loop: CASSQDRTSGAYEQYF. CDR3 coding DNA: TGTGCCAGCAGCCAAGATCGGACTAGCGGAGCCTACGAGCAGTACTTC.

The chain links TRBV2 to TRBJ2-1; 9 positions match TRBD2. This CDR3 is 15 amino acids long. Germline CDR1 SNHLY, CDR2 FYNNEI. Losses at the gene ends were 3 bases for V and 6 bases for J; bases not matched to a gene: 6. The CDR3 nucleotides read TGTGCCAGCAGTGAGCAGCGGGAGGTCCCCAATGAGCAGTTCTTC. It encodes CASSEQREVPNEQFF.

The V gene is TRBV11-3, the J gene TRBJ2-3, with D unclear. This CDR3 comprises 13 residues. Germline V CDR1 and CDR2: SGHNT, YENEEA. V lost 5 bases to trimming and J lost 2 bases, with 8 bases between them. The chain's CDR3 is CASSPDPTDTQYF. The CDR3 DNA is TGTGCCAGCAGCCCGGACCCCACAGATACGCAGTATTTT.

This clonotype was seen more than once but under ten times. J is TRBJ1-2 and V is TRBV20-1; 8 nucleotides agree with TRBD1. The CDR3 has 15 amino acids. Per germline, CDR1 DFQATT and CDR2 SNEGSKA (reference sequence). V gave up 0 bases and J gave up 6 bases; unmatched junction bases: 9. The CDR3 reads CSARDLTGGFDGYTF. In nucleotides, the CDR3 is TGCAGTGCTAGAGATCTAACAGGGGGATTTGATGGCTACACCTTC.

The chain employs TRBV20-1 and TRBJ2-3; D unresolved. The germline V gene has CDR1 DFQATT and CDR2 SNEGSKA (reference sequence). This CDR3 region has 13 residues. Trimming removed 1 base from V and 0 bases from J, with 5 bases in between. The CDR3 loop is CSARVDSTDTQYF. DNA for the CDR3: TGCAGTGCTAGAGTCGATAGCACAGATACGCAGTATTTT.

CDR3 sequence: CSAPLRGTITDTQYF. The DNA of the CDR3 is TGCAGTGCCCCCTTGCGGGGGACTATCACAGATACGCAGTATTTT. The chain is built from TRBV20-1 and TRBJ2-3; 7 bases are shared with TRBD2. The CDR3 contains 15 residues. V gave up 6 bases and J gave up 2 bases; unmatched junction bases: 11. Germline lookup yields CDR1 DFQATT and CDR2 SNEGSKA (reference sequence).

The V and J genes are TRBV4-3 and TRBJ2-1; TRBD2 aligns across 9 bases. Germline trimming cut 4 bases from V and 0 bases from J; bases unmatched to any gene: 13. Germline V gene data show CDR1 as LGHNA and CDR2 as YSLEER. There are 19 residues in the CDR3. The CDR3 nucleotides read TGCGCCAGCAGCCCCAGGACACTAGCGGGTCTAAGCTCCTACAATGAGCAGTTCTTC. Its protein product is CASSPRTLAGLSSYNEQFF.

The gene calls are TRBV29-1 and TRBJ2-1; 12 nucleotides line up with TRBD1. V dropped 7 bases and J dropped 8; count of bases not matched to a gene: 3. This CDR3 spans 12 amino acids. CDR1 and CDR2 from the germline V gene are SQVTM and ANQGSEA. In DNA, the CDR3 is TGCAGCGGGGACAGGGGGCTCGATGAGCAGTTCTTC. This codes for CSGDRGLDEQFF.

The rearrangement uses TRBV29-1 and TRBJ2-3, with D possibly matching TRBD1 (6 bases). The V and J ends lost 5 bases and 1 base respectively, with 19 bases between them. The germline V gene has CDR1 SQVTM and CDR2 ANQGSEA. The CDR3 covers 16 residues. The CDR3 DNA sequence: TGCAGCGTTTGGGGGCTACTAGATTTGGGCACAGATACGCAGTATTTT. As protein: CSVWGLLDLGTDTQYF.

The chain combines TRBV20-1 with TRBJ1-1, with 7 bases that match TRBD1. The trim removed 1 base at V and 5 bases at J, leaving 7 bases unmatched. The germline V gene has CDR1 DFQATT and CDR2 SNEGSKA (reference sequence). This CDR3 has 14 residues. CDR3 sequence: CSARVPGGVTEAFF. In DNA, the CDR3 is TGCAGTGCTAGAGTCCCAGGGGGTGTGACTGAAGCTTTCTTT.

This clonotype came up a few times. The chain employs TRBV7-9 and TRBJ1-6, with D maybe TRBD1 (5 bases). The germline CDR1 and CDR2 sequences are SEHNR and FQNEAQ (reference sequence). The V end lost 0 bases, the J end lost 7 bases, and 16 bases lay between the germline ends. The CDR3 loop spans 17 amino acids. The CDR3 DNA reads as TGTGCCAGCAGCTTAGCGCTAATCAGGGCCTCGAATTCACCCCTCCACTTT. Protein sequence: CASSLALIRASNSPLHF.

The CDR3 loop is CASSTPADTQYF. The CDR3 nucleotides are TGTGCCAGCAGCACGCCCGCAGATACGCAGTATTTT. The chain employs TRBV7-3 and TRBJ2-3; unclear D gene. The V end lost 5 bases, the J end lost 4 bases, and 7 bases lay between the germline ends. The CDR3 runs to 12 residues. Germline lookup yields CDR1 SGHTA and CDR2 FQGTGA.

This clonotype occurred a few times. This chain links TRBV29-1 with TRBJ2-7; D is ambiguous. This CDR3 has 13 residues. The V end was cut by 4 bases, the J end by 1 base, with 11 bases between. Looked up from germline, CDR1 is SQVTM and CDR2 is ANQGSEA. For the CDR3, the DNA is TGCAGCGTTGCGGGCACAGAGTCCTACGAGCAGTACTTC. It is translated as CSVAGTESYEQYF.

The J gene is TRBJ2-3, the V gene TRBV5-1, with D tentatively TRBD2 (5 bases). The CDR3 extends over 15 amino acids. Per germline, CDR1 SGHRS and CDR2 YFSETQ. With 2 bases removed from V and 4 bases from J, the gap between germline ends came to 14 bases. CDR3 loop: CASSLERVGADTQYF. The CDR3 DNA reads as TGCGCCAGCAGCTTAGAGAGGGTTGGAGCAGATACGCAGTATTTT.

This clonotype was counted a few times. The CDR3 DNA reads TGCGCCAGCAGCCAATGGGTCAGCTCCTATAATTCACCCCTCCACTTT. It specifies CASSQWVSSYNSPLHF. The chain is built from TRBV4-3 and TRBJ1-6; D not resolved. With 2 bases removed from V and 0 bases from J, the gap between germline ends came to 8 bases. The CDR3 sequence is 16 residues long. The germline CDR1 and CDR2 sequences are LGHNA and YSLEER.